Listed below are T cell receptor beta chains from one sample, sequenced in a study of CD8+ T cells in alopecia areata. The method was immunoSEQ multiplex PCR; TCRdb's version includes in-frame clones alone and lacks a portion of them. The sample contains around 120,000 clones, approximately 59% of which appear only once. The sequences come from CD8+ T cells sorted from blood, collected at week 4, from a patient treated with tofacitinib. All receptors come from a human donor with alopecia areata. The CDR3 runs from the conserved cysteine through the conserved F or W.

CDR3aa	j_gene	v_gene
CASSIRTSGTDTQYF	TRBJ2-3	TRBV7-9
CASSYVRGGYTF	TRBJ1-2	TRBV6-6
CSVEFPDQNGYEQYF	TRBJ2-7	TRBV29-1
CASSLTGGGTYEQYF	TRBJ2-7	TRBV7-7
CASSKGGTSYEQYF	TRBJ2-7	TRBV7-2
CAWSVAGGRSTEAFF	TRBJ1-1	TRBV30
CASSSLAGGKTDTQYF	TRBJ2-3	TRBV7-9
CSAGGDPINTGELFF	TRBJ2-2	TRBV29-1
CASSSLPRDRGHEQYF	TRBJ2-7	TRBV6-6
CASSFAGNRGDIQYF	TRBJ2-4	TRBV27
CASSFGQGLQETQYF	TRBJ2-5	TRBV5-1
CAWSGLAGVYNEQFF	TRBJ2-1	TRBV30
CAWSVQGTEAFF	TRBJ1-1	TRBV30
CASTPLLLNYGYTF	TRBJ1-2	TRBV9
CASSVTGNSPLHF	TRBJ1-6	TRBV27
CASSQVLGGNSPLHF	TRBJ1-6	TRBV14
CASRVMDTQYF	TRBJ2-3	TRBV19
CASSLASGRRADTQYF	TRBJ2-3	TRBV7-9
CSVEFRDREYEQYF	TRBJ2-7	TRBV29-1
CASSPSGSYEQYF	TRBJ2-7	TRBV5-4
CSVDLTVAGGPRETQYF	TRBJ2-5	TRBV29-1
CASSYPLEYNVAETQYF	TRBJ2-5	TRBV11-2
CASSHQQETQYF	TRBJ2-5	TRBV5-1
CAWSPQDTEAFF	TRBJ1-1	TRBV30
CAWSPEVVQDGFF	TRBJ1-1	TRBV30
CASSLELLLAKNIQYF	TRBJ2-4	TRBV5-6
CGSSGDINTEAFF	TRBJ1-1	TRBV11-2
CSTPGTGDQETQYF	TRBJ2-5	TRBV29-1
CAWSVLGLYGYTF	TRBJ1-2	TRBV30
CAWSETGSYYGYTF	TRBJ1-2	TRBV30
CASSQSVDRGYNSPLHF	TRBJ1-6	TRBV23-1
CASNRGGYTF	TRBJ1-2	TRBV2